Listed here is a single T cell receptor beta chain. The CDR3 length is 15 residues. Trimming took off 0 bases at V and 11 bases at J, with 17 bases between the two ends. Germline V gene sequence: CDR1 LNHNV, CDR2 YYDKDF (reference sequence). Under the authors' procedure: Amplified reference gene primers provided the basis for estimating nucleated cell counts. Method: immunoSEQ multiplex PCR; TCRdb's copy keeps in-frame clones and lacks some. That table supplies the V and J calls and clone size; D and trimming were determined from the DNA. The sample includes 50,000 to 80,000 clones, more than 80% of them seen just once. The sample originates from a study of blood T cell repertoires in COVID-19. Across the study: Samples of COVID-19 (acute and convalescent) were obtained from the United States, Italy and Spain.

The chain carries TRBV15 and TRBJ1-3; D gene unclear. The source is a woman older than 75 with active COVID-19. What was sequenced was peripheral blood. This chain's CDR3 is CATSRDEFLSDAIYF. CDR3 in DNA: TGTGCCACCAGCAGAGATGAATTTCTAAGCGATGCCATATATTTT.